Listed here are 31 T cell receptor beta chains from one sample, sequenced in a study of blood T cell repertoires in COVID-19. Profiling relied on immunoSEQ multiplex PCR, and the TCRdb table lists in-frame clones only, not all of them. Among tens of thousands of clones, around 72% were seen once, and the ten largest hold 40% to 55%. Material: peripheral blood. The source of these receptors is a woman older than 75 with acute or convalescent COVID-19.

The V call is TRBV6-2 or TRBV6-3, the J call TRBJ1-2; TRBD1 matches at 9 bases. Trimming at V came to 6 bases and at J to 8 bases, leaving 7 bases not matched to a gene. Germline V gene data show CDR1 as MNHEY and CDR2 as SVGEGT. CDR3 size: 13 residues. CDR3 nucleotide sequence: TGTGCCAGCAGCCAGGGACAGGGTGGCGGCTACACCTTC. Protein: CASSQGQGGGYTF.

The J gene is TRBJ2-2, the V gene TRBV12-3 or TRBV12-4; D is undetermined. Trimming removed 6 bases from V and 4 bases from J, with 9 bases in between. The CDR3 has 13 amino acids. Written as DNA, the CDR3 is TGTGCCAGCAGCCTAAGTCTCACCGGGGAGCTGTTTTTT. Amino acid sequence: CASSLSLTGELFF.

V is TRBV4-2 and J is TRBJ2-7; 8 bases are a match to TRBD2. Trimming at V came to 1 base and at J to 1 base, leaving 6 bases not matched to a gene. The CDR3 runs to 16 residues. The germline gives CDR1 LGHNA, CDR2 YNFKEQ. The CDR3 loop is CASSQGSAGVSYEQYF. DNA for the CDR3: TGTGCCAGCAGCCAAGGGTCAGCGGGGGTATCCTACGAGCAGTACTTC.

J is TRBJ1-2 and V is TRBV10-3, with a possible D match to TRBD1 (6 bases). The CDR3 has 13 residues. Germline V gene lookup returns CDR1 ENHRY and CDR2 SYGVKD. The ends were cut back, 10 bases at V and 4 bases at J, with 16 bases in the middle. CDR3 in amino acids: CATVGGAGYGYTF. CDR3 nucleotide sequence: TGTGCCACCGTGGGGGGGGCAGGCTATGGCTACACCTTC.

The CDR3 DNA follows: TGTGCTAGTGGTTTGGACGGAGGGTCTAGCACAGATACGCAGTATTTT. It codes for CASGLDGGSSTDTQYF. The chain has TRBV12-5 and TRBJ2-3, with D perhaps matching TRBD2 (6 bases). Per the germline V gene, CDR1 is LGHNT and CDR2 is FRNRAP. The CDR3 loop spans 16 amino acids. V was pared by 1 base and J by 0 bases, with 11 bases between.

The chain recombines TRBV7-9 with TRBJ1-2, with no clear D. Germline V lookup: CDR1 SEHNR, CDR2 FQNEAQ (reference sequence). The CDR3 runs 12 residues. The V gene lost 5 bases and the J gene lost 7 bases, with 11 bases spanning the gap. Written as DNA, the CDR3 is TGTGCCAGCAGCGCCGAATACAGTGGCTACACCTTC. Translated: CASSAEYSGYTF. Based on the CDR3 plus reference TRBV7-9 and TRBJ1-2, the full variable domain is DTGVSQNPRHKITKRGQNVTFRCDPISEHNRLYWYRQTLGQGPEFLTYFQNEAQLEKSRLLSDRFSAERPKGSFSTLEIQRTEQGDSAMYLCASSAEYSGYTFGSGTRLTVV.

The gene calls are TRBV19 and TRBJ1-5, with a possible D match to TRBD1 (6 bases). CDR3 length equals 14 residues. V dropped 5 bases and J dropped 2 bases, with 10 bases sitting between them. Germline CDR1 LNHDA, CDR2 SQIVND (reference sequence). CDR3 amino acids: CASSLQGRNQPQHF. In DNA, the CDR3 is TGTGCCAGTAGTTTACAGGGACGCAATCAGCCCCAGCATTTT. Filled out from reference TRBV19 and TRBJ1-5, the complete variable domain reads DGGITQSPKYLFRKEGQNVTLSCEQNLNHDAMYWYRQDPGQGLRLIYYSQIVNDFQKGDIAEGYSVSREKKESFPLTVTSAQKNPTAFYLCASSLQGRNQPQHFGDGTRLSIL.

The CDR3 DNA reads as TGTGCCACCTCCCCGAATGAAAAACTGTTTTTT. This encodes CATSPNEKLFF. The rearrangement joins TRBV24-1 to TRBJ1-4; no definite D call. V was clipped by 9 bases and J by 5 bases, with 6 bases between them. The germline gives CDR1 KGHDR, CDR2 SFDVKD. The CDR3 has 11 amino acids.

In this sample, this clone turned up once. This chain links TRBV28 with TRBJ2-7; the match to TRBD1 covers 8 bases. With V trimmed by 5 bases and J by 5 bases, 11 bases remained unmatched. The CDR3 spans 15 residues. Germline CDR1 reads MDHEN; CDR2 reads SYDVKM. The CDR3 loop is CASSTYQGAVDEQYF. CDR3 DNA sequence: TGTGCCAGCAGTACATACCAGGGGGCGGTCGACGAGCAGTACTTC.

V is TRBV5-1 and J is TRBJ2-1; a weak D match, TRBD1 (6 bases). CDR1 and CDR2 from the germline V gene are SGHRS and YFSETQ. Trimming shortened V by 4 bases and J by 4 bases, and 12 bases separated the two germline ends. The CDR3 has 14 amino acids. In DNA, the CDR3 is TGCGCCAGCAGCCAAGGACAGAATTACAATGAGCAGTTCTTC. Encoded protein: CASSQGQNYNEQFF.

J is TRBJ2-5 and V is TRBV5-4, with D possibly being TRBD2 (6 bases). V was pared by 0 bases and J by 4 bases, with 13 bases between. The CDR3 contains 15 residues. Germline CDR1 and CDR2: SGHNT and YYREEE (reference sequence). The CDR3 here is CASSLGGLRGETQYF. CDR3 nucleotide sequence: TGTGCCAGCAGCTTGGGGGGACTCCGGGGAGAGACCCAGTACTTC.

The chain has TRBV7-2 and TRBJ2-7; D unclear. V lost 5 bases to trimming and J lost 6 bases, with 14 bases between them. The germline gives CDR1 SGHTA, CDR2 FQGNSA. The CDR3 length is 13 residues. CDR3 in DNA: TGTGCCAGCAGCGTGGGCCTAAGAACCGAGCAGTACTTC. Translated: CASSVGLRTEQYF.

The chain joins TRBV6-5 to TRBJ2-2, with TRBD2 identical over 10 bases. The germline CDR1 and CDR2 sequences are MNHEY and SVGAGI. This CDR3 region has 14 residues. The V gene end was trimmed by 6 bases and the J gene end by 6 bases; junction bases not matched to a gene: 4. The CDR3 DNA reads TGTGCCAGCAGCCGAGCGGGGGGGTCCGGGGAGCTGTTTTTT. This encodes CASSRAGGSGELFF.

The rearrangement joins TRBV7-2 to TRBJ2-7, with D tentatively TRBD1 (6 bases). Looked up from germline, CDR1 is SGHTA and CDR2 is FQGNSA. Trimming left V 5 bases short and J 6 bases short, with 11 bases between. This CDR3 region has 12 residues. The CDR3 loop is CASSLSGAEQYF. In DNA, the CDR3 is TGTGCCAGCAGCCTCTCAGGGGCCGAGCAGTACTTC.

The chain couples TRBV6-2 or TRBV6-3 to TRBJ1-5, with D possibly being TRBD1 (5 bases). Germline V gene lookup returns CDR1 MNHEY and CDR2 SVGEGT. V was clipped by 3 bases and J by 5 bases, with 8 bases between them. The CDR3 extends over 13 amino acids. The CDR3 coding sequence is TGTGCCAGCAGTTATGGACACTATCAGCCCCAGCATTTT. This sequence encodes CASSYGHYQPQHF.

The chain has TRBV11-2 and TRBJ2-5, with D possibly TRBD2 on 7 matching bases. The CDR3 loop spans 15 amino acids. V lost 6 bases and J lost 5, with 19 bases in between. The germline CDR1 and CDR2 sequences are SGHAT and FQNNGV. CDR3 region: CASSPGWGGRETQYF. The CDR3, as DNA: TGTGCCAGCAGTCCCGGGTGGGGGGGGCGTGAGACCCAGTACTTC.

This chain uses TRBV9 with TRBJ1-2; 8 bases agree with TRBD1. The V and J ends lost 4 bases and 4 bases, in that order; junction bases with no gene match: 9. The V gene's germline CDR1 is SGDLS and CDR2 YYNGEE. CDR3 length equals 15 residues. CDR3 loop: CASSPRQGATYGYTF. The CDR3 nucleotides read TGTGCCAGCAGCCCTAGGCAGGGGGCGACCTATGGCTACACCTTC.

The V call is TRBV11-3, the J call TRBJ1-1, with 8 bases identical to TRBD1. Trimming at V came to 2 bases and at J to 8 bases, leaving 4 bases not matched to a gene. This CDR3 is built from 13 residues. The germline gives CDR1 SGHNT, CDR2 YENEEA. CDR3: CASSLSWDREAFF. The CDR3 DNA reads as TGTGCCAGCAGCTTATCGTGGGACAGGGAAGCTTTCTTT.

The chain links TRBV10-3 to TRBJ2-7; tentative D call: TRBD1 (6 bases). The CDR3 totals 15 residues. Trimming took 2 bases from V and 7 from J, leaving 18 bases between them. Germline V gene lookup returns CDR1 ENHRY and CDR2 SYGVKD. The CDR3 DNA reads TGTGCCATCAGTGAGCTACAGGGAAACCGGCTGGAGCAGTACTTC. Its protein product is CAISELQGNRLEQYF.

V is TRBV5-1 and J is TRBJ1-4; no reliable D call. The CDR3 contains 17 residues. The germline gives CDR1 SGHRS, CDR2 YFSETQ. V was shortened by 1 base and J by 5 bases, with 18 bases between the two germline ends. This CDR3 is CASSLTGQPEMNEKLFF. The DNA of the CDR3 is TGCGCCAGCAGCTTGACGGGTCAACCCGAGATGAATGAAAAACTGTTTTTT.

V and J are TRBV5-4 and TRBJ2-1; the match to TRBD2 covers 16 bases. CDR3 length: 17 amino acids. CDR1 is SGHNT and CDR2 is YYREEE in the germline V gene (reference sequence). The V and J ends lost 4 bases and 7 bases, in that order; junction bases with no gene match: 8. The CDR3 here is CASSQGLAGGPMNEQFF. The CDR3, as DNA: TGTGCCAGCAGCCAGGGACTAGCGGGGGGGCCTATGAATGAGCAGTTCTTC.

This clone was observed a few times. The V and J genes are TRBV19 and TRBJ2-3, with a possible D match to TRBD2 (6 bases). There are 15 residues in the CDR3. Germline values: CDR1 LNHDA, CDR2 SQIVND (reference sequence). Trimming removed 3 bases from V and 1 base from J, with 11 bases in between. The CDR3 DNA reads as TGTGCCAGTAGTATGACGGACTATGGCACAGATACGCAGTATTTT. The encoded protein is CASSMTDYGTDTQYF.

This clone was seen only a few times. The V and J genes are TRBV12-3 or TRBV12-4 and TRBJ1-1; D might be TRBD1 (6 bases). This CDR3 spans 13 amino acids. Trimming cost V 4 bases and J 0 bases, with 6 bases left between them. Here the CDR3 reads CASSWTVNTEAFF. The CDR3 region has the DNA TGTGCCAGCAGTTGGACAGTGAACACTGAAGCTTTCTTT.

This rearrangement joins TRBV7-3 to TRBJ1-1; tentative D call: TRBD1 (5 bases). The CDR3 runs to 13 residues. Germline V gives CDR1 SGHTA, CDR2 FQGTGA. V was clipped by 8 bases and J by 0 bases, with 10 bases between them. The DNA for the CDR3 is TGTGCCAGCTGCGAGACAGTGAACACTGAAGCTTTCTTT. Translating gives CASCETVNTEAFF.

The gene calls are TRBV5-4 and TRBJ2-1; 8 nucleotides line up with TRBD2. The germline V gene has CDR1 SGHNT and CDR2 YYREEE (reference sequence). This CDR3 is built from 16 residues. With V trimmed by 1 base and J by 2 bases, 5 bases remained unmatched. The CDR3 loop reads CASSLSAGRAYNEQFF. For the CDR3, the DNA is TGTGCCAGCAGCTTGTCGGCCGGGAGGGCCTACAATGAGCAGTTCTTC. The variable domain in full, with the rest retrieved from reference TRBV5-4 and TRBJ2-1, is ETGVTQSPTHLIKTRGQQVTLRCSSQSGHNTVSWYQQALGQGPQFIFQYYREEENGRGNFPPRFSGLQFPNYSSELNVNALELDDSALYLCASSLSAGRAYNEQFFGPGTRLTVL.

The chain is built from TRBV19 and TRBJ1-5, with no clear D. Germline-derived CDR1 and CDR2 are LNHDA and SQIVND (reference sequence). The CDR3 has 16 residues. V lost 3 bases to trimming and J lost 5 bases, with 17 bases between them. Here the CDR3 DNA reads TGTGCCAGTAGTATTTCCCCCACTGCTGGGCATCAGCCCCAGCATTTT. It encodes CASSISPTAGHQPQHF.

The chain employs TRBV28 and TRBJ1-4; D call uncertain. The CDR3 loop spans 12 amino acids. Germline V gene data show CDR1 as MDHEN and CDR2 as SYDVKM. V shed 2 bases and J shed 8 bases, with 6 bases lying between them. CDR3 residues: CASSLQEEKLFF. DNA of the CDR3: TGTGCCAGCAGTTTACAGGAAGAAAAACTGTTTTTT.

The chain joins TRBV3-1 (or the pseudogene TRBV3-2) to TRBJ2-4; tentatively, D is TRBD2 (5 bases). Germline V gene lookup returns CDR1 LGHDT and CDR2 YNNKEL (reference sequence). There are 17 residues in the CDR3. V dropped 0 bases and J dropped 0 bases, with 12 bases sitting between them. CDR3 DNA: TGTGCCAGCAGCCAAGATGGAGACTACATAGCCAAAAACATTCAGTACTTC. This translates into CASSQDGDYIAKNIQYF.

This clone was observed a handful of times. The CDR3: CASSYPGQGNSEAFF. The CDR3 bases are TGTGCCAGCAGTTACCCGGGACAGGGAAACTCTGAAGCTTTCTTT. This sequence joins TRBV28 and TRBJ1-1; TRBD1 agrees at 9 bases. Germline V lookup: CDR1 MDHEN, CDR2 SYDVKM. The trim removed 4 bases at V and 6 bases at J, leaving 9 bases unmatched. This CDR3 is 15 amino acids long.

The chain has TRBV12-3 or TRBV12-4 and TRBJ2-5, with D uncertain. The CDR3 sequence is 12 residues long. Trimming left V 3 bases short and J 4 bases short, with 6 bases between. In nucleotides, the CDR3 is TGTGCCAGCAGTTTGACTGGAGAGACCCAGTACTTC. Translated, it gives CASSLTGETQYF.

V gene TRBV6-5 combines with J gene TRBJ1-3; no clear D gene. The CDR3 has 13 residues. Per the germline V gene, CDR1 is MNHEY and CDR2 is SVGAGI. The V end was cut by 7 bases, the J end by 3 bases, with 10 bases between. CDR3 coding DNA: TGTGCCAGCAAGGAGCCTTTTGGAAACACCATATATTTT. This gives the protein CASKEPFGNTIYF.